This TCR beta chain was retrieved from a study of somatic mutations in cytotoxic T cells in rheumatoid arthritis. Study-level information: The researchers flow-sorted some T-cell populations stained with V beta antibodies and got nearly 100% purity, and these included V beta1+ cells sequenced for TCRB.

Using immunoSEQ multiplex PCR, the repertoire was profiled, and TCRdb retains in-frame clones only, with some absent. This sample has some 20,000 clones; 65% to 70% occur once, and the top ten carry 18%. This clone has just a few counts. Its target is not known. CDR3 length equals 15 residues. Germline V lookup: CDR1 SQVTM, CDR2 ANQGSEA. The V and J ends lost 3 bases and 1 base, in that order; junction bases with no gene match: 6. Broader study findings: Increasing age coincided with elevated CD8+ clonality among rheumatoid arthritis patients, though not among healthy controls.

The chain employs TRBV29-1 and TRBJ2-1, with 7 bases aligning to TRBD1. Specimen: CD8+ T cells sorted from blood. The sequence came from an adult with rheumatoid arthritis. CDR3 protein: CSVDGVTGSYNEQFF. As DNA, the CDR3 is TGCAGCGTTGACGGGGTGACAGGGTCCTACAATGAGCAGTTCTTC.